Below, 20 T cell receptor beta chains from the same sample are listed, as sequenced in a study of T cell changes during pregnancy in multiple sclerosis. Sequenced by immunoSEQ multiplex PCR; TCRdb stores in-frame clones only, minus some. The sample lists about 100,000 clones, approximately 90% occurring once. This specimen consisted of peripheral blood, obtained in the third trimester of pregnancy. The receptors stem from a female donor in good health, enrolled as a control in a pregnancy study.

The chain has TRBV4-3 and TRBJ1-2; 8 nucleotides match TRBD1. The CDR3 runs to 14 residues. Looked up from germline, CDR1 is LGHNA and CDR2 is YSLEER. Trimming at V came to 2 bases and at J to 4 bases, leaving 3 bases not matched to a gene. CDR3 sequence (DNA): TGCGCCAGCAGCCAACGGACAGGGCTCTATGGCTACACCTTC. Amino acid sequence: CASSQRTGLYGYTF.

This chain joins TRBV9 and TRBJ2-6, with TRBD1 identical over 11 bases. This CDR3 spans 18 amino acids. The germline gives CDR1 SGDLS, CDR2 YYNGEE. V was pared by 0 bases and J by 2 bases, with 4 bases of the junction left unmatched. CDR3 sequence reads: CASSVGGQGETGANVLTF. CDR3 in DNA: TGTGCCAGCAGCGTAGGGGGACAGGGGGAAACTGGGGCCAACGTCCTGACTTTC. Variable domain in full (rest from reference TRBV9 and TRBJ2-6): DSGVTQTPKHLITATGQRVTLRCSPRSGDLSVYWYQQSLDQGLQFLIQYYNGEERAKGNILERFSAQQFPDLHSELNLSSLELGDSALYFCASSVGGQGETGANVLTFGAGSRLTVL.

The V call is TRBV7-2, the J call TRBJ1-5; 10 bases match TRBD1. CDR1 and CDR2 (germline): SGHTA, FQGNSA. Losses at the gene ends were 0 bases for V and 9 bases for J; bases not matched to a gene: 8. The CDR3 totals 16 residues. CDR3 residues: CASSLAGTGDPGPQHF. In DNA form, the CDR3 reads TGTGCCAGCAGCTTAGCCGGGACAGGGGATCCGGGGCCCCAGCATTTT.

CDR3 sequence reads: CASSQEGQTYEQYF. The DNA for the CDR3 is TGCGCCAGCAGCCAAGAAGGACAGACCTACGAGCAGTACTTC. The rearrangement links TRBV4-1 to TRBJ2-7; weak D call: TRBD1 (6 bases). V lost 0 bases to trimming and J lost 2 bases, with 8 bases between them. The CDR3 spans 14 residues. CDR1 and CDR2 (germline): MGHRA, YSYEKL.

This clone has a single count. The chain recombines TRBV27 with TRBJ2-5; 9 nucleotides match TRBD2. V was pared by 1 base and J by 2 bases, with 5 bases of the junction left unmatched. CDR1 is MNHEY and CDR2 is SMNVEV in the germline V gene (reference sequence). The CDR3 is 16 amino acids. CDR3 DNA sequence: TGTGCCAGCAGTTTATTTGCGGGGGGGCAGCAAGAGACCCAGTACTTC. This gives the protein CASSLFAGGQQETQYF.

V gene TRBV5-1 combines with J gene TRBJ2-7; the match to TRBD1 covers 7 bases. The CDR3 has 15 amino acids. Germline-derived CDR1 and CDR2 are SGHRS and YFSETQ. The V gene end was trimmed by 4 bases and the J gene end by 3 bases; junction bases not matched to a gene: 10. CDR3 bases: TGCGCCAGCAGCGAAGAAGACAGGGATCTCTACGAGCAGTACTTC. Its translation: CASSEEDRDLYEQYF.

This chain links TRBV11-2 with TRBJ1-1; 7 bases agree with TRBD1. J was trimmed by 6 bases and V by 5 bases; bases with no gene match: 6. Germline CDR1 is SGHAT and CDR2 is FQNNGV. The CDR3 has 13 residues. CDR3 region: CASSVDREPEAFF. The CDR3 DNA is TGTGCCAGCAGCGTCGACAGGGAGCCTGAAGCTTTCTTT.

CDR3 sequence: CASVLLSNTGELFF. The CDR3 DNA reads as TGTGCCAGCGTCTTACTGTCAAACACCGGGGAGCTGTTTTTT. This sequence joins TRBV2 and TRBJ2-2; no firm D call. Trimming cost V 8 bases and J 2 bases, with 12 bases left between them. The CDR3 consists of 14 residues. Germline values: CDR1 SNHLY, CDR2 FYNNEI.

This sequence joins TRBV7-2 and TRBJ1-2; 7 bases map to TRBD1. V dropped 5 bases and J dropped 5; count of bases not matched to a gene: 11. Per the germline V gene, CDR1 is SGHTA and CDR2 is FQGNSA. The CDR3 spans 15 residues. CDR3 sequence: CASSPHRDSTYGYTF. The CDR3 nucleotides are TGTGCCAGCAGCCCGCACCGGGACAGCACTTATGGCTACACCTTC. The full variable domain, with the rest looked up from reference TRBV7-2 and TRBJ1-2, is GAGVSQSPSNKVTEKGKDVELRCDPISGHTALYWYRQSLGQGLEFLIYFQGNSAPDKSGLPSDRFSAERTGGSVSTLTIQRTQQEDSAVYLCASSPHRDSTYGYTFGSGTRLTVV.

The table lists this clone with a few counts. This chain joins TRBV6-4 and TRBJ2-3; TRBD2 aligns across 14 bases. This CDR3 is built from 16 residues. After removal of 0 bases from V and 4 bases from J, the junction contained 0 bases not matched to a gene. Looked up from germline, CDR1 is MRHNA and CDR2 is SNTAGT. For the CDR3, the DNA is TGTGCCAGCAGTGACTCGACTAGCGGGGGGGCAGATACGCAGTATTTT. Translated: CASSDSTSGGADTQYF.

The V call is TRBV19, the J call TRBJ1-2; the match to TRBD1 covers 8 bases. The CDR3 has 16 amino acids. The germline V gene encodes CDR1 LNHDA and CDR2 SQIVND (reference sequence). J lost 7 bases, V lost 4 bases, and 14 bases had no gene match. This chain's CDR3 is CASSKQGTGVVGGYTF. The CDR3 DNA is TGTGCCAGTAGTAAACAGGGGACAGGCGTTGTGGGTGGCTACACCTTC.

The genes are TRBV4-3 and TRBJ1-2; D unclear. Per the germline V gene, CDR1 is LGHNA and CDR2 is YSLEER. The CDR3 totals 14 residues. Trimming stripped 0 bases from V and 8 bases from J, with 13 bases between. The CDR3 bases are TGCGCCAGCAGCCAAGATTCGTCAATTCGGGGCTACACCTTC. Its protein product is CASSQDSSIRGYTF.

The CDR3 region has the DNA TGTGCCAGCTCACCCACGGGGGAGACAGATACGCAGTATTTT. This codes for CASSPTGETDTQYF. The chain couples TRBV18 to TRBJ2-3, with a possible D match to TRBD2 (6 bases). Trimming took 3 bases from V and 3 from J, leaving 10 bases between them. The CDR3 is made up of 14 amino acids. CDR1 is KGHSH and CDR2 is LQKENI in the germline V gene.

This clone has only a few counts. The CDR3 here is CAWNPRELGSTDTQYF. CDR3 DNA sequence: TGTGCCTGGAACCCCAGAGAGCTAGGTAGCACAGATACGCAGTATTTT. The rearrangement uses TRBV30 and TRBJ2-3, with unresolved D. The germline V and J ends were trimmed by 4 bases and 0 bases, with 17 bases remaining between them. The CDR3 consists of 16 residues. The germline V gene has CDR1 GTSNPN and CDR2 SVGIG (reference sequence).

The chain is built from TRBV27 and TRBJ2-1; 11 bases map to TRBD2. The CDR3 totals 12 residues. The V gene end was trimmed by 7 bases and the J gene end by 7 bases; junction bases not matched to a gene: 0. Germline CDR1 is MNHEY and CDR2 is SMNVEV (reference sequence). CDR3 amino acids: CASTSGGNEQFF. CDR3 in DNA: TGTGCCAGCACTAGCGGGGGGAATGAGCAGTTCTTC.

The J gene is TRBJ1-5, the V gene TRBV7-8, with TRBD1 identical over 8 bases. Trimming removed 5 bases from V and 3 bases from J; junction bases left unmatched: 3. The germline CDR1 and CDR2 sequences are SGHVS and FQNEAQ. The CDR3 is 14 residues long. The CDR3 here is CASSRQGLNQPQHF. The DNA of the CDR3 is TGTGCCAGCAGCCGACAGGGGCTCAATCAGCCCCAGCATTTT.

Written as DNA, the CDR3 is TGTGCCAGCAGCTCTAGAGGGGGACAGGGATTCCACGAGCAGTACTTC. This gives the protein CASSSRGGQGFHEQYF. The chain links TRBV11-3 to TRBJ2-7, with 9 bases lining up with TRBD1. V lost 4 bases to trimming and J lost 5 bases; unmatched junction nucleotides: 12. CDR3 length: 16 amino acids. The germline V gene has CDR1 SGHNT and CDR2 YENEEA.

The V and J genes are TRBV14 and TRBJ1-4, with TRBD1 identical over 10 bases. Germline lookup yields CDR1 SGHDN and CDR2 FVKESK. Trimming at V came to 4 bases and at J to 3 bases, leaving 2 bases not matched to a gene. The CDR3 runs to 15 residues. The CDR3 nucleotides read TGTGCCAGCAGCCTCGACAGGGGGCCTAATGAAAAACTGTTTTTT. Translation: CASSLDRGPNEKLFF.

The chain joins TRBV6-5 to TRBJ1-2; D is undetermined. Per the germline V gene, CDR1 is MNHEY and CDR2 is SVGAGI. Deletions cut 6 bases from V and 5 bases from J, with 16 bases between. The CDR3 has 14 residues. CDR3 nucleotides: TGTGCCAGCAGGCCCTCACTTGGAGGTTATGGCTACACCTTC. It is translated as CASRPSLGGYGYTF.

CDR3 protein: CASSQFQGRYEQYF. The DNA of the CDR3 is TGCGCCAGCAGCCAATTTCAGGGTCGATACGAGCAGTACTTC. This chain uses TRBV4-1 with TRBJ2-7, with a weak D call TRBD1 (5 bases). V was shortened by 2 bases and J by 4 bases, with 12 bases between the two germline ends. Germline CDR1 is MGHRA and CDR2 is YSYEKL. CDR3 length: 14 residues.